Shown below are 9 T cell receptor beta chains from a single sample sequenced in a study of glioma-infiltrating T cells after dendritic cell vaccination. Clones were sequenced by immunoSEQ multiplex PCR, and TCRdb holds only the in-frame ones, with some missing. The sample shows 50,000 to 60,000 clones, about four fifths of them seen only once. The time point: after dendritic cell vaccination, including at tumor progression/relapse. The sequenced sample was blood, obtained after dendritic cell vaccination. Receptor source: a human donor with glioblastoma.

The rearrangement uses TRBV19 and TRBJ1-2; weak D call: TRBD1 (5 bases). Looked up from germline, CDR1 is LNHDA and CDR2 is SQIVND (reference sequence). The V and J ends lost 2 bases and 6 bases respectively, with 19 bases between them. The CDR3 extends over 16 amino acids. The CDR3 protein is CASSIKRHGGIDGYTF. In DNA form, the CDR3 reads TGTGCCAGTAGTATAAAAAGGCACGGGGGTATAGATGGCTACACCTTC.

V is TRBV29-1 and J is TRBJ2-2; TRBD1 aligns across 8 bases. Germline V lookup: CDR1 SQVTM, CDR2 ANQGSEA. The CDR3 runs 13 residues. The V and J ends lost 4 bases and 6 bases, in that order; junction bases with no gene match: 4. CDR3: CSVGQGASGELFF. The CDR3 region has the DNA TGCAGCGTTGGGCAGGGGGCTTCCGGGGAGCTGTTTTTT.

The chain couples TRBV11-3 to TRBJ1-1; D may be TRBD1 (6 bases). The CDR3 covers 19 residues. Trimming shortened V by 6 bases and J by 1 base, and 27 bases separated the two germline ends. Germline values: CDR1 SGHNT, CDR2 YENEEA. The CDR3 is CASSMTGQPSEWKNTEAFF. CDR3 nucleotides: TGTGCCAGCAGTATGACTGGACAGCCATCTGAGTGGAAGAACACTGAAGCTTTCTTT.

The V gene is TRBV6-6, the J gene TRBJ2-1; D is possibly TRBD1 (6 bases). Per the germline V gene, CDR1 is MNHNY and CDR2 is SVGAGI (reference sequence). The CDR3 length is 14 residues. V lost 11 bases, J lost 0 bases, and 14 bases lay in between. The CDR3: CAASGTNSYNEQFF. DNA for the CDR3: TGTGCCGCCTCCGGGACAAACTCCTACAATGAGCAGTTCTTC.

The gene calls are TRBV6-1 and TRBJ2-7; D may be TRBD1 (5 bases). CDR1 and CDR2 from the germline V gene are MNHNS and SASEGT. Trimming took off 5 bases at V and 1 base at J, with 9 bases between the two ends. This CDR3 comprises 13 residues. Here the CDR3 DNA reads TGTGCCAGCAGTACAGACAGATCCTACGAGCAGTACTTC. This gives the protein CASSTDRSYEQYF.

The genes are TRBV7-2 and TRBJ2-1, with a tentative D call TRBD2 (6 bases). Trimming pared 1 base from V and 5 bases from J, leaving 15 bases between. This CDR3 has 16 amino acids. Looked up from germline, CDR1 is SGHTA and CDR2 is FQGNSA. CDR3 bases: TGTGCCAGCAGCTTAGTGGGTGCGGGGATTAACAATGAGCAGTTCTTC. It codes for CASSLVGAGINNEQFF.

This chain uses TRBV2 with TRBJ2-1, with D perhaps matching TRBD2 (6 bases). The V and J ends lost 1 base and 7 bases respectively, with 11 bases between them. Germline assignment: CDR1 SNHLY and CDR2 FYNNEI. The length of the CDR3 is 14 residues. The CDR3 region has the DNA TGTGCCAGCAGTGAAGACGGGGGTGATAATGAGCAGTTCTTC. Encoded protein: CASSEDGGDNEQFF.

The chain joins TRBV11-3 to TRBJ2-7; 9 bases match TRBD2. In germline, CDR1 is SGHNT, CDR2 YENEEA. After removal of 0 bases from V and 2 bases from J, the junction contained 8 bases not matched to a gene. The CDR3 spans 17 residues. Written as DNA, the CDR3 is TGTGCCAGCAGCTTAGATTACCTAGCGGGGAGCGCCTACGAGCAGTACTTC. It translates to CASSLDYLAGSAYEQYF.

The DNA for the CDR3 is TGTGCCAGCTCACCTCGACAGAACCAAGAGACCCAGTACTTC. It codes for CASSPRQNQETQYF. This chain joins TRBV18 and TRBJ2-5, with D maybe TRBD1 (5 bases). The CDR3 contains 14 residues. Germline CDR1 is KGHSH and CDR2 is LQKENI. The V end was cut by 3 bases, the J end by 0 bases, with 8 bases between.